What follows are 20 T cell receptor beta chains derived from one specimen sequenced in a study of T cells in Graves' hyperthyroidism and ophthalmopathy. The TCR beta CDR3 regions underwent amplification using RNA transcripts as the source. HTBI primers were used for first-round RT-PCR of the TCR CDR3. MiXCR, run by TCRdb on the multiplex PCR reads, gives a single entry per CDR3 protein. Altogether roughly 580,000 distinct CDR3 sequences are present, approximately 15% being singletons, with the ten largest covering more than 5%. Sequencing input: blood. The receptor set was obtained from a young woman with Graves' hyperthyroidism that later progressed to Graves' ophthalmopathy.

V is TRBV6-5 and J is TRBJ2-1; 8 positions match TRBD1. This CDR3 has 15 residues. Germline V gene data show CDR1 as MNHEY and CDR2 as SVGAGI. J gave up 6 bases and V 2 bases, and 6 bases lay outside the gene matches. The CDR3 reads CASSYGFGQGNEQFF. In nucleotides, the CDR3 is TGTGCCAGCAGTTACGGGTTCGGACAGGGCAATGAGCAGTTCTTC.

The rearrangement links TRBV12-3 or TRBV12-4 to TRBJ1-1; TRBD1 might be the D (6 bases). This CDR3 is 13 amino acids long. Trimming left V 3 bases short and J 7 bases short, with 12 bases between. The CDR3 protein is CASSFGGAVEAFF. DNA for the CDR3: TGTGCCAGCAGTTTTGGGGGGGCTGTTGAAGCTTTCTTT.

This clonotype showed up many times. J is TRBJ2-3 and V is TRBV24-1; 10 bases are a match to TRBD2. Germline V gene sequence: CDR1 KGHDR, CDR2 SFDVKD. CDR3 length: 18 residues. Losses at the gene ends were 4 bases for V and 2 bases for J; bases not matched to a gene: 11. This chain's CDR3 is CATSDPTSGFGTTDTQYF. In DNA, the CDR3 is TGTGCCACCAGTGACCCGACTAGCGGGTTCGGAACCACAGATACGCAGTATTTT.

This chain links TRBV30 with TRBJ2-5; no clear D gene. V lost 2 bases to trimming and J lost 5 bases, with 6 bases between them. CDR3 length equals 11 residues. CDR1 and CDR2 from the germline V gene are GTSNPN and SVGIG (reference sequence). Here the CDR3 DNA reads TGTGCCTGGAGTATAGGGGAGACCCAGTACTTC. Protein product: CAWSIGETQYF. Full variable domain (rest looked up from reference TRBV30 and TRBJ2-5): SQTIHQWPATLVQPVGSPLSLECTVEGTSNPNLYWYRQAAGRGLQLLFYSVGIGQISSEVPQNLSASRPQDRQFILSSKKLLLSDSGFYLCAWSIGETQYFGPGTRLLVL.

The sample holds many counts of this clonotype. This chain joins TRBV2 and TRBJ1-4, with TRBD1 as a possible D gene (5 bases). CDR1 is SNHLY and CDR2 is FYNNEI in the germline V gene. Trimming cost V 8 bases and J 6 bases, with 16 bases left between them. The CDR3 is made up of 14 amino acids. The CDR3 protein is CASQGRGRDEKLFF. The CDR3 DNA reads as TGTGCCAGCCAGGGAAGGGGCCGAGATGAAAAACTGTTTTTT. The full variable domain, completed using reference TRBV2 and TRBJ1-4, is EPEVTQTPSHQVTQMGQEVILRCVPISNHLYFYWYRQILGQKVEFLVSFYNNEISEKSEIFDDQFSVERPDGSNFTLKIRSTKLEDSAMYFCASQGRGRDEKLFFGSGTQLSVL.

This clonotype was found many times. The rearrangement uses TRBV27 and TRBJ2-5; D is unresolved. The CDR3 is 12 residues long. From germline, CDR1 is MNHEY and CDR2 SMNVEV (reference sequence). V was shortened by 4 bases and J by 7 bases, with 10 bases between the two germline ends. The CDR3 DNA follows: TGTGCCAGCAGTTCGGCGGATGGGACCCAGTACTTC. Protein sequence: CASSSADGTQYF.

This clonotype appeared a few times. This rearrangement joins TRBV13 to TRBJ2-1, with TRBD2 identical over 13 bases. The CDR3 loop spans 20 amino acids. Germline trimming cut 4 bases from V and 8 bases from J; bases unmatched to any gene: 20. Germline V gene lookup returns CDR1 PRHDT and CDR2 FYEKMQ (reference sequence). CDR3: CASSSSDGDRGLAGVDEQFF. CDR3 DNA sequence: TGTGCCAGCAGCTCCTCTGACGGAGACCGCGGACTAGCGGGAGTCGATGAGCAGTTCTTC.

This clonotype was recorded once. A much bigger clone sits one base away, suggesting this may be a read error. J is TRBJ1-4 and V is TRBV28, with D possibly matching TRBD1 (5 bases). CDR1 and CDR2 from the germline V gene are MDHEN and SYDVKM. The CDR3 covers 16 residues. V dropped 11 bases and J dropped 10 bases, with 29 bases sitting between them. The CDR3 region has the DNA TGTGCCGGCAACCCCGCCGGGGGATCCCCCTCGGCAAAACTGTTTTTT. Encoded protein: CAGNPAGGSPSAKLFF. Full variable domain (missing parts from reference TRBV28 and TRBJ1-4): DVKVTQSSRYLVKRTGEKVFLECVQDMDHENMFWYRQDPGLGLRLIYFSYDVKMKEKGDIPEGYSVSREKKERFSLILESASTNQTSMYLCAGNPAGGSPSAKLFFGSGTQLSVL.

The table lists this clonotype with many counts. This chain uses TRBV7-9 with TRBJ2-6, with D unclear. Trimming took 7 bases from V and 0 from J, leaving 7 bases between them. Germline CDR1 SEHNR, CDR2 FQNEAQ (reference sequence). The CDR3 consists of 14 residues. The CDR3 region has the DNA TGTGCCAGCACCATAAGCTCTGGGGCCAACGTCCTGACTTTC. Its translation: CASTISSGANVLTF. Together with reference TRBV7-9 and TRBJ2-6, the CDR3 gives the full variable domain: DTGVSQNPRHKITKRGQNVTFRCDPISEHNRLYWYRQTLGQGPEFLTYFQNEAQLEKSRLLSDRFSAERPKGSFSTLEIQRTEQGDSAMYLCASTISSGANVLTFGAGSRLTVL.

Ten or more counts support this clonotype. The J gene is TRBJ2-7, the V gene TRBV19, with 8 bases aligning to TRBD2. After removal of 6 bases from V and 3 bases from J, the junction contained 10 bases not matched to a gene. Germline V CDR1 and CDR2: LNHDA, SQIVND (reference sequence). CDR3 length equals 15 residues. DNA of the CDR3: TGTGCCAGTAGGGCGACTAGCGCTATACTCTACGAGCAGTACTTC. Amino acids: CASRATSAILYEQYF.

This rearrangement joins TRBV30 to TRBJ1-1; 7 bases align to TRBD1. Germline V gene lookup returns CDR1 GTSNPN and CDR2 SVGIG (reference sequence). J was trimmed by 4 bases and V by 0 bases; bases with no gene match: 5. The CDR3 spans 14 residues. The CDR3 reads CAWSVRAGGTEAFF. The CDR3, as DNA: TGTGCCTGGAGTGTACGGGCAGGGGGCACTGAAGCTTTCTTT.

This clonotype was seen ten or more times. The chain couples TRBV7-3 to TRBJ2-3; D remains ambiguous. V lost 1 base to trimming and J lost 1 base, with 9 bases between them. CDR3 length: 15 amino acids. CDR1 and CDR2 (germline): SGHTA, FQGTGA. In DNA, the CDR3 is TGTGCCAGCAGCTTAAGTCCGCAGCGCACAGATACGCAGTATTTT. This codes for CASSLSPQRTDTQYF.

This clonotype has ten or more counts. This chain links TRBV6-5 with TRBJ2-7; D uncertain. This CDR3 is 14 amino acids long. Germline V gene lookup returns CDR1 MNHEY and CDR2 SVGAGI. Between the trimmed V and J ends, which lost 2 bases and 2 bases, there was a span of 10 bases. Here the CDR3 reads CASSYRSSPYEQYF. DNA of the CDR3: TGTGCCAGCAGTTACAGAAGCTCTCCCTACGAGCAGTACTTC.

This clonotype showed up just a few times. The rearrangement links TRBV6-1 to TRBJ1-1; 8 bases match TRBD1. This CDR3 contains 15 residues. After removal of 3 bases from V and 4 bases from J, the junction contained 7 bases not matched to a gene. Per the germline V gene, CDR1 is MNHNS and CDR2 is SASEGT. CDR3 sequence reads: CASSDSGGGGTEAFF. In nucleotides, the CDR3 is TGTGCCAGCAGTGACTCAGGGGGCGGTGGCACTGAAGCTTTCTTT.

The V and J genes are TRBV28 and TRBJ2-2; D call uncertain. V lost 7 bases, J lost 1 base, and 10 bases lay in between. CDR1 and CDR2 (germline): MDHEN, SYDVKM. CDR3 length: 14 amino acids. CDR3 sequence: CASTSFGNTGELFF. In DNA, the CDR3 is TGTGCCAGCACCAGTTTCGGGAACACCGGGGAGCTGTTTTTT.

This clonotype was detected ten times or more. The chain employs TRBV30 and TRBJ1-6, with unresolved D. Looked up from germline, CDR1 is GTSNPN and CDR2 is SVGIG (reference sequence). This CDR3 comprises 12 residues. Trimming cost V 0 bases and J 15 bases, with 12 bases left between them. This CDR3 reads CAWSVQASLLHF. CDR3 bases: TGTGCCTGGAGTGTACAAGCGAGCCTCCTCCACTTT.

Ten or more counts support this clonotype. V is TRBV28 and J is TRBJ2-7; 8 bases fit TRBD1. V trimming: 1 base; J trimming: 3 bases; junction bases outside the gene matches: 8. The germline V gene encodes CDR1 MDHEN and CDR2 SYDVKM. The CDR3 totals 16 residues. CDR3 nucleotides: TGTGCCAGCAGTTTATCCGGACAGGGTGAGGACTACGAGCAGTACTTC. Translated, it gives CASSLSGQGEDYEQYF.

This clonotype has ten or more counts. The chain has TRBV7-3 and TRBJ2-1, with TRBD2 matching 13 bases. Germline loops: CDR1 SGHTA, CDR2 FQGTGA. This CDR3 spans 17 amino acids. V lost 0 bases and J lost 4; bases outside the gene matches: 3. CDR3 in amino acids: CASSLTGTSGVYNEQFF. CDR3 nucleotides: TGTGCCAGCAGCTTAACCGGGACTAGCGGGGTGTACAATGAGCAGTTCTTC.

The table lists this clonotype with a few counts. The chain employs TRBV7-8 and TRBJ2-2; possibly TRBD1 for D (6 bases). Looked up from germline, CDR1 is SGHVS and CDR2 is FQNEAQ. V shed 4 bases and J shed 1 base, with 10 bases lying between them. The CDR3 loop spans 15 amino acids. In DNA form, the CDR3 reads TGTGCCAGCAGCTACTGGGGACAGAACACCGGGGAGCTGTTTTTT. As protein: CASSYWGQNTGELFF.

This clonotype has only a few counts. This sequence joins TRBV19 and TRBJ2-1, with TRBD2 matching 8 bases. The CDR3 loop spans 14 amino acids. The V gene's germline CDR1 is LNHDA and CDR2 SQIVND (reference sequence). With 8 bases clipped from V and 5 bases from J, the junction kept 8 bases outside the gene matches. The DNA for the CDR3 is TGTGCCAGTGGTAAGCGGGAGTACAACAATGAGCAGTTCTTC. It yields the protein CASGKREYNNEQFF.